This TCR beta chain was documented in a study of human T cells and chemical hapten exposure. Study-wide background: Diphenylcyclopropenone doses were given weekly to the scalps of patients across the roughly 22-week study. Study-wide findings and caveats: Once DPC sensitization occurred, TCRs above 1 in 1000 frequency showed no change.

One entry per CDR3 protein, called by TCRdb with MiXCR from the RACE reads. The sample holds approximately 75,000 distinct CDR3 sequences; 8.5% are singletons and the top ten take nearly 3.5%. This CDR3 contains 15 residues. V shed 5 bases, J shed 8 bases, and the junction held 12 bases outside the gene matches. Per germline, CDR1 MNHEY and CDR2 SMNVEV (reference sequence). Regarding time point: patch test 2, 6 weeks after DPC sensitization. Described treatment: therapeutic diphenylcyclopropenone sensitization with weekly scalp DPC. The study drew its donors from alopecia patients who were 18 to 70 years old and suitable for DPC. In regard to this clonotype: As yet, its antigen is unknown.

The rearrangement joins TRBV27 to TRBJ2-1; TRBD2 aligns across 7 bases. The specimen was whole blood, collected in connection with sensitization to the hapten diphenylcyclopropenone (DPC). The receptor comes from a woman between 45 and 60 years old with alopecia areata. Some clones in this sample may be carry-over from other donors' samples. As DNA, the CDR3 is TGTGCCAGCAGTCGAGAGCGGGGCGACCTGCATGAGCAGTTCTTC. It codes for CASSRERGDLHEQFF.